This TCR beta chain emerged from a study of PD-1 blockade in classical Hodgkin lymphoma. Study details: Nivolumab was administered to patients intravenously at 3 mg/kg every 2 weeks.

With 4 bases clipped from V and 7 bases from J, the junction kept 7 bases outside the gene matches. Germline lookup yields CDR1 SGHNT and CDR2 YENEEA. The CDR3 consists of 14 residues. Clones were sequenced by immunoSEQ multiplex PCR, and TCRdb holds only the in-frame ones, with some missing. The sample carries about 6,300 clones, around 84% recorded once. Every patient was affected by relapse after autologous stem cell transplantation, while exposure to brentuximab vedotin was not uniform. The starting material was peripheral blood mononuclear cells (PBMCs), obtained before the second cycle of nivolumab. The source is a human donor with classical Hodgkin lymphoma. This chain links TRBV11-3 with TRBJ2-7; 10 bases agree with TRBD1. CDR3 sequence (DNA): TGTGCCAGCAGCTCCCGACAGGGGGCTCGTGAGCAGTACGTC. This encodes CASSSRQGAREQYV.